Each of the 7 T cell receptor beta chains below was sequenced from the same sample in a study of CD8+ T cells in alopecia areata. Extraction and reverse transcription of RNA yielded cDNA as the sequencing template. Here immunoSEQ multiplex PCR was the method, and the copy in TCRdb shows in-frame clones only, minus some. The data show tens of thousands of clones, 45% to 60% seen once. Source material: NKG2D-high CD8+ T cells sorted from blood. The receptors shown here come from a human donor with alopecia areata.

This clone occurred a few times. The rearrangement joins TRBV29-1 to TRBJ2-7; 8 nucleotides line up with TRBD2. The CDR3 covers 13 residues. Germline CDR1 is SQVTM and CDR2 is ANQGSEA. Germline trimming cut 7 bases from V and 4 bases from J; bases unmatched to any gene: 9. CDR3 amino acids: CSASGGGKYEQYF. CDR3 sequence (DNA): TGCAGCGCCTCGGGAGGGGGGAAATACGAGCAGTACTTC.

In this sample, this clone turned up once. This chain connects TRBV27 to TRBJ1-2; TRBD1 aligns across 7 bases. Trimming at V came to 7 bases and at J to 2 bases, leaving 10 bases not matched to a gene. This CDR3 region has 15 residues. Germline assignment: CDR1 MNHEY and CDR2 SMNVEV (reference sequence). DNA for the CDR3: TGTGCCAGCACCCGAACAGGGGATGGCAACTATGGCTACACCTTC. Translating gives CASTRTGDGNYGYTF.

The chain employs TRBV29-1 and TRBJ1-2, with no clear D. Trimming stripped 7 bases from V and 3 bases from J, with 9 bases between. The CDR3 is 11 amino acids. Germline V gives CDR1 SQVTM, CDR2 ANQGSEA. DNA of the CDR3: TGCAGCGCCCAAGAGGACTATGGCTACACCTTC. It encodes CSAQEDYGYTF.

This clone was seen a handful of times. V is TRBV25-1 and J is TRBJ2-5, with TRBD1 identical over 7 bases. Germline assignment: CDR1 MGHDK and CDR2 SYGVNS. The V and J ends lost 5 bases and 5 bases, in that order; junction bases with no gene match: 2. The CDR3 is made up of 12 amino acids. DNA for the CDR3: TGTGCCAGCAGTACAGGGGACGAGACCCAGTACTTC. Amino acid sequence: CASSTGDETQYF.

This chain connects TRBV5-4 to TRBJ2-1; 13 bases match TRBD2. Trimming cost V 4 bases and J 2 bases; bases outside gene matches: 9. CDR1 and CDR2 (germline): SGHNT, YYREEE (reference sequence). The CDR3 spans 18 residues. CDR3 DNA sequence: TGTGCCAGCAGCCAAGATTCGACTAGCGGGGGGACCTACAATGAGCAGTTCTTC. Its translation is CASSQDSTSGGTYNEQFF.

In nucleotides, the CDR3 is TGTGCCAGCAGCCAAAGCTATTCGAACACCGGGGAGCTGTTTTTT. Protein: CASSQSYSNTGELFF. V usage is TRBV4-2 and J usage is TRBJ2-2; D uncertain. Germline V lookup: CDR1 LGHNA, CDR2 YNFKEQ. The V end was cut by 2 bases, the J end by 0 bases, with 7 bases between. The CDR3 contains 15 residues.

This chain connects TRBV29-1 to TRBJ2-6; D gene ambiguous. CDR1 and CDR2 from the germline V gene are SQVTM and ANQGSEA. This CDR3 has 15 amino acids. Trimming took 0 bases from V and 1 from J, leaving 7 bases between them. The CDR3: CSVEDTRSGANVLTF. The CDR3 nucleotides read TGCAGCGTTGAAGACACGCGATCTGGGGCCAACGTCCTGACTTTC.